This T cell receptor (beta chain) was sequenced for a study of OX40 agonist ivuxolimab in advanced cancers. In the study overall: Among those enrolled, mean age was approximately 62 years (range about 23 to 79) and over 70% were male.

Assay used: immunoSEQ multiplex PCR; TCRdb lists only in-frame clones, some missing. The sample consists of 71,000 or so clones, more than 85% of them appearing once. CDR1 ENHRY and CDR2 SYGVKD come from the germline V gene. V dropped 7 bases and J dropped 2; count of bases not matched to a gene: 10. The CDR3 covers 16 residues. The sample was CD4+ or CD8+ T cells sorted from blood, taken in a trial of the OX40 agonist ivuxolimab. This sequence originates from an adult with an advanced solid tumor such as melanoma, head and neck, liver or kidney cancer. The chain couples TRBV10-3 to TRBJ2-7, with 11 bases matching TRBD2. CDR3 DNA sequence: TGTGCCATCAAGGGGATTAGCGGGAGGGAACCCTACGAGCAGTACTTC. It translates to CAIKGISGREPYEQYF.